This TCR beta chain was identified during a study of blood T cell repertoires in COVID-19. In its sample, this clone was seen a few times. This CDR3 has 16 residues. Trimming stripped 2 bases from V and 4 bases from J, with 18 bases between. The germline V gene has CDR1 SEHNR and CDR2 FQNEAQ (reference sequence). Only in-frame clones appear in the TCRdb table, and some are missing; sequencing was by immunoSEQ multiplex PCR. The data contain 95,000 to 100,000 clones, approximately 80% of them singletons. The sequenced sample was peripheral blood. This TCR came from a man in his 70s with acute or convalescent COVID-19. This chain links TRBV7-9 with TRBJ2-7; D is unclear. The CDR3 reads CASSLFGGYNPYEQYF. CDR3 DNA sequence: TGTGCCAGCAGCTTATTCGGCGGTTATAACCCTTACGAGCAGTACTTC.